Listed here are 5 T cell receptor beta chains from one sample, sequenced in a study of blood T cell repertoires in COVID-19. Repertoires were generated with immunoSEQ multiplex PCR, while TCRdb's copy carries only in-frame clones and drops some. Among fewer than 450,000 clones, around 87% were seen once, and the ten largest hold about 6%. Source material: peripheral blood. Receptor source: a woman aged 45-60 years with COVID-19, enrolled during active disease.

The V gene is TRBV18, the J gene TRBJ2-1; 8 bases line up with TRBD2. Germline-derived CDR1 and CDR2 are KGHSH and LQKENI. Germline trimming cut 4 bases from V and 5 bases from J; bases unmatched to any gene: 4. The CDR3 contains 14 residues. The CDR3 spells CASSQSGGNNEQFF. The CDR3, as DNA: TGTGCCAGCTCACAGTCGGGAGGGAACAATGAGCAGTTCTTC.

This chain connects TRBV11-3 to TRBJ1-2; perhaps TRBD1 as D (5 bases). The V end was cut by 5 bases, the J end by 12 bases, with 19 bases between. Germline lookup yields CDR1 SGHNT and CDR2 YENEEA. CDR3 length: 13 amino acids. The DNA for the CDR3 is TGTGCCAGCAGCCATGACAGTTACGGGAGGCACACCTTC. This sequence encodes CASSHDSYGRHTF.

The chain joins TRBV5-6 to TRBJ1-2, with 8 bases aligning to TRBD1. Trimming took 5 bases from V and 0 from J; bases not matched to a gene: 6. There are 15 residues in the CDR3. CDR1 is SGHDT and CDR2 is YYEEEE in the germline V gene. The CDR3: CASRQDRGANYGYTF. The DNA for the CDR3 is TGTGCCAGCAGGCAAGACAGGGGAGCTAACTATGGCTACACCTTC.

This chain joins TRBV30 and TRBJ2-5; D not resolved. CDR1 GTSNPN and CDR2 SVGIG come from the germline V gene (reference sequence). Trimming took 0 bases from V and 4 from J, leaving 12 bases between them. The CDR3 extends over 14 amino acids. CDR3 region: CAWSVLRSTETQYF. The CDR3 DNA reads TGTGCCTGGAGTGTTTTGCGGTCGACAGAGACCCAGTACTTC.

V gene TRBV7-2 combines with J gene TRBJ1-2; D ambiguous. The ends were cut back, 5 bases at V and 7 bases at J, with 8 bases in the middle. Germline CDR1 and CDR2: SGHTA and FQGNSA. The CDR3 extends over 11 amino acids. The CDR3 nucleotides are TGTGCCAGCAGCCTCTCTCGTGGCTACACCTTC. Translation: CASSLSRGYTF.